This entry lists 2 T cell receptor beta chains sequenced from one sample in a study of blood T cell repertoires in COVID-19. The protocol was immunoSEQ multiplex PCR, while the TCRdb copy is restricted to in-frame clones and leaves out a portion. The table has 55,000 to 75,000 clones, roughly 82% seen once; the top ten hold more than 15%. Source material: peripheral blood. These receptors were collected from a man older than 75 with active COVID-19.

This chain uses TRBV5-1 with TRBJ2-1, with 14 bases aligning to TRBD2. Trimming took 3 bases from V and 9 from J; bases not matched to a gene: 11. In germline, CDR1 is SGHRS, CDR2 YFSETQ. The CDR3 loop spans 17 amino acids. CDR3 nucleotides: TGCGCCAGCAGCTCATCAACCGGGACTAGCGGGAGTAGTGAGCAGTTCTTC. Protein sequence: CASSSSTGTSGSSEQFF.

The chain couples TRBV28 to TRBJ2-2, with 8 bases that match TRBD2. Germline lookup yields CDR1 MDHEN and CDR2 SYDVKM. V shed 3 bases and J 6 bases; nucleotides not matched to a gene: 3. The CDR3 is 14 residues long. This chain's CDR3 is CASSFSGKPGELFF. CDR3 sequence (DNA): TGTGCCAGCAGTTTTAGCGGGAAGCCCGGGGAGCTGTTTTTT.